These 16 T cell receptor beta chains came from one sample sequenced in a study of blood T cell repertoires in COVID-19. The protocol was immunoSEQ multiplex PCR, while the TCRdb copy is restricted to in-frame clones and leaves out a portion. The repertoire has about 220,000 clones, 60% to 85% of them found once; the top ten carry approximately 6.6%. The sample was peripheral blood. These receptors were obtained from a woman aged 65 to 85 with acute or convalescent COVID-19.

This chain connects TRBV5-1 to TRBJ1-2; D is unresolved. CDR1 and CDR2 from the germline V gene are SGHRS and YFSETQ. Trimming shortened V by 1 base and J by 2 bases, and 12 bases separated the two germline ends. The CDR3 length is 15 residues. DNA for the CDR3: TGCGCCAGCAGCTTGTCCTCGGGAGGGAACTATGGCTACACCTTC. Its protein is CASSLSSGGNYGYTF.

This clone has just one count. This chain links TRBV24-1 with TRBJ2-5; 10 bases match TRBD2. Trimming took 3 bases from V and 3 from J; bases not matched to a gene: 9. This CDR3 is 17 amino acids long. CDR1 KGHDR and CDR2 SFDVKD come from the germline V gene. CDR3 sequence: CATSDPSGGRGKETQYF. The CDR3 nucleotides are TGTGCCACCAGTGATCCTAGCGGGGGTCGGGGAAAAGAGACCCAGTACTTC.

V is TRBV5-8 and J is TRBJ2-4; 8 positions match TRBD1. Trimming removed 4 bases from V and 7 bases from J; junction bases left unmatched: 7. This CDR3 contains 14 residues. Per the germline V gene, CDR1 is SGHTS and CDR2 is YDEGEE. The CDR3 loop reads CASSRGTGRNIQYF. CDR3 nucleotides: TGTGCCAGCAGCCGCGGGACAGGAAGGAACATTCAGTACTTC. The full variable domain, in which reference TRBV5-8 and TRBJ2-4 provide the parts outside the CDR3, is EAGVTQSPTHLIKTRGQQATLRCSPISGHTSVYWYQQALGLGLQFLLWYDEGEERNRGNFPPRFSGRQFPNYSSELNVNALELEDSALYLCASSRGTGRNIQYFGAGTRLSVL.

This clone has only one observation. The CDR3 loop is CASSGTIPGGLEQFF. CDR3 nucleotides: TGTGCCAGCAGCGGGACTATTCCGGGGGGGCTTGAGCAGTTCTTC. The J gene is TRBJ2-1, the V gene TRBV9; TRBD2 agrees at 8 bases. V shed 3 bases, J shed 9 bases, and the junction held 11 bases outside the gene matches. The CDR3 runs 15 residues. In germline, CDR1 is SGDLS, CDR2 YYNGEE.

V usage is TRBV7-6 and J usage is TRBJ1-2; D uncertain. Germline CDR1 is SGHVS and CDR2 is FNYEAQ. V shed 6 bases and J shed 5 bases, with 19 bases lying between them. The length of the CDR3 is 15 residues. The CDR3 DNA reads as TGTGCCAGCAGGCCCGTTGCAGGTGGTCGGTATGGCTACACCTTC. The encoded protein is CASRPVAGGRYGYTF.

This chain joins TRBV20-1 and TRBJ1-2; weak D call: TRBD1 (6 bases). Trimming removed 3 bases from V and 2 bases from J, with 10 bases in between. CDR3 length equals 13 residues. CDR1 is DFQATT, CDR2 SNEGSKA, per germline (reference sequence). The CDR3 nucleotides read TGCAGTGCTAGTCGGGGGGCCAACTATGGCTACACCTTC. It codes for CSASRGANYGYTF.

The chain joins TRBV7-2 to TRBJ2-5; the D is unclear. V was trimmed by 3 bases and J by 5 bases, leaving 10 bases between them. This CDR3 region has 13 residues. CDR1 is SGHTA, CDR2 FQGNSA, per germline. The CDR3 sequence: CASSFGPRETQYF. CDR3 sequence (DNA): TGTGCCAGCAGCTTTGGGCCTCGTGAGACCCAGTACTTC. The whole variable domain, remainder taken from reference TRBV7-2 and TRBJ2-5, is GAGVSQSPSNKVTEKGKDVELRCDPISGHTALYWYRQSLGQGLEFLIYFQGNSAPDKSGLPSDRFSAERTGGSVSTLTIQRTQQEDSAVYLCASSFGPRETQYFGPGTRLLVL.

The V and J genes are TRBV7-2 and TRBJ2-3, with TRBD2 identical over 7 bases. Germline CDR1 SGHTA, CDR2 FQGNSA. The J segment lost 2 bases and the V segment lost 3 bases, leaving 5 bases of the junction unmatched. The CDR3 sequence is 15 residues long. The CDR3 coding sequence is TGTGCCAGCAGCTTCCGCGGGGGAGACACAGATACGCAGTATTTT. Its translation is CASSFRGGDTDTQYF. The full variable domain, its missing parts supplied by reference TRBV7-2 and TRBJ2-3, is GAGVSQSPSNKVTEKGKDVELRCDPISGHTALYWYRQSLGQGLEFLIYFQGNSAPDKSGLPSDRFSAERTGGSVSTLTIQRTQQEDSAVYLCASSFRGGDTDTQYFGPGTRLTVL.

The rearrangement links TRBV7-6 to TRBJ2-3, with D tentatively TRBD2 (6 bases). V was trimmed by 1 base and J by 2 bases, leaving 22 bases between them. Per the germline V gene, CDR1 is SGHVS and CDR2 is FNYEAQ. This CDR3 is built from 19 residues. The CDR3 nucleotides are TGTGCCAGCAGCTTAGGTGTGTGGGGGTTAGCGGAGGACACAGATACGCAGTATTTT. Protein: CASSLGVWGLAEDTDTQYF.

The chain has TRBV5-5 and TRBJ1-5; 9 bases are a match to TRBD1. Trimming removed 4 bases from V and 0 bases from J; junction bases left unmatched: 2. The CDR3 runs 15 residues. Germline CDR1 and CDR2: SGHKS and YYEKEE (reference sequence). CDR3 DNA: TGTGCCAGCAGCCAGGGACAGGGTAGCAATCAGCCCCAGCATTTT. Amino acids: CASSQGQGSNQPQHF.

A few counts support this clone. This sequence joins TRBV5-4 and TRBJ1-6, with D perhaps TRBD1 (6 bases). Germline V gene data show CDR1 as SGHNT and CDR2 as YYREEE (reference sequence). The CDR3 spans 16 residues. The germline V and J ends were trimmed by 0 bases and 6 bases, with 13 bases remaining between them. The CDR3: CASSLAGQRTNSPLHF. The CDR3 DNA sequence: TGTGCCAGCAGCTTGGCCGGACAGAGGACTAATTCACCCCTCCACTTT.

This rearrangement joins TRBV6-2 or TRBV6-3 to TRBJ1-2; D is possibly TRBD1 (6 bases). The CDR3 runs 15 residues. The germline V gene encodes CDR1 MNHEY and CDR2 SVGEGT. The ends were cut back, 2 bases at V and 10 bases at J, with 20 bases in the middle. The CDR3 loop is CASSYRLDSTRPYTF. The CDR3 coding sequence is TGTGCCAGCAGTTACCGACTGGACAGTACTAGGCCCTACACCTTC.

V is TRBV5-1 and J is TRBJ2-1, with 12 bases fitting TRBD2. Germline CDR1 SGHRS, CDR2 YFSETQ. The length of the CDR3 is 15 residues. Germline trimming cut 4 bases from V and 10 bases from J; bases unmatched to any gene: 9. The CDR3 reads CASSPASGGAEEQFF. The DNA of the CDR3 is TGCGCCAGCAGCCCAGCTAGCGGGGGGGCCGAGGAGCAGTTCTTC.

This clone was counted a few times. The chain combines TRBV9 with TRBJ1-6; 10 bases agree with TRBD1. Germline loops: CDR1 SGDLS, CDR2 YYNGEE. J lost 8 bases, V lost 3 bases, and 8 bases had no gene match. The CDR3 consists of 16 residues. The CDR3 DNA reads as TGTGCCAGCAGCGGGGACAGGGGAGTTACGGATTCACCCCTCCACTTT. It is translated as CASSGDRGVTDSPLHF.

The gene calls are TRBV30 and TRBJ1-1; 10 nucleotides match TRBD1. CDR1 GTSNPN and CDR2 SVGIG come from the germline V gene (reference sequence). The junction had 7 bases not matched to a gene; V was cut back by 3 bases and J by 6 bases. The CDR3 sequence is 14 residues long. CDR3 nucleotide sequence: TGTGCCTGGAGCCCAGACAGGGGGCGACCTGAAGCTTTCTTT. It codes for CAWSPDRGRPEAFF.

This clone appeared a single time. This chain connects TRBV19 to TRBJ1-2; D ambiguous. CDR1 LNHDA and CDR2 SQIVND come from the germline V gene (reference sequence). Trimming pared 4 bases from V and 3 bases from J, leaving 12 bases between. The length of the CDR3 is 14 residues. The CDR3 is CASSTGNTDYGYTF. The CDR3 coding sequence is TGTGCCAGTAGTACCGGGAACACCGACTATGGCTACACCTTC.